A selection of T cell receptor beta chains follows, all from one sample in a study of beta chain features in type 1 diabetes. Measured with immunoSEQ multiplex PCR; TCRdb has only the in-frame clones, and not every one. The sample records 15,000 to 20,000 clones, approximately 55% being singletons. Sequenced sample: stem cell memory CD4+ T cells from blood. The source is a woman aged 18-29 years in good health. Each CDR3 is given with its conserved first and last residue. The D gene is left open where the match is weak. Clone sizes are given selectively: once, few, many, or a class where the clone is expanded.

size: -; D: -; J: TRBJ2-1; V: TRBV5-5; CDR3: CASSLYGTYNEQFF; DNA: TGTGCCAGCAGCTTATATGGGACTTACAATGAGCAGTTCTTC
size: -; D: TRBD2; J: TRBJ2-2; V: TRBV9; CDR3: CASSARDRGFSLSGRSTGELFF; DNA: TGTGCCAGCAGCGCTAGAGACAGAGGTTTTTCCCTAAGCGGGAGGAGTACCGGGGAGCTGTTTTTT
size: -; D: -; J: TRBJ2-6; V: TRBV10-3; CDR3: CAISDLRESRSGANVLTF; DNA: TGTGCCATCAGTGATTTACGGGAGTCCCGCTCTGGGGCCAACGTCCTGACTTTC
size: few; D: -; J: TRBJ2-1; V: TRBV5-1; CDR3: CASSLAGNEQFF; DNA: TGCGCCAGCAGCTTGGCAGGTAACGAGCAGTTCTTC
size: -; D: -; J: TRBJ2-5; V: TRBV7-8; CDR3: CASSLQGWETQYF; DNA: TGTGCCAGCAGCTTACAGGGTTGGGAGACCCAGTACTTC
size: -; D: -; J: TRBJ1-4; V: TRBV29-1; CDR3: CSVKRGSDEKLFF; DNA: TGCAGCGTGAAAAGAGGGAGCGATGAAAAACTGTTTTTT
size: -; D: -; J: TRBJ2-5; V: TRBV5-1; CDR3: CASSLAGGAWETQYF; DNA: TGCGCCAGCAGCTTGGCTGGGGGGGCCTGGGAGACCCAGTACTTC
size: -; D: -; J: TRBJ1-3; V: TRBV29-1; CDR3: CSVEDRFSSGNTIYF; DNA: TGCAGCGTTGAAGACAGGTTTAGCTCTGGAAACACCATATATTTT
size: once; D: TRBD2; J: TRBJ2-1; V: TRBV5-1; CDR3: CASSLALSGRVNEQFF; DNA: TGCGCCAGCAGCTTGGCCCTTAGCGGGAGAGTCAATGAGCAGTTCTTC
size: few; D: -; J: TRBJ1-1; V: TRBV29-1; CDR3: CSVEPGSEAFF; DNA: TGCAGCGTTGAACCCGGGTCTGAAGCTTTCTTT
size: few; D: TRBD2; J: TRBJ2-7; V: TRBV6-6; CDR3: CASSNGLAGTYEQYF; DNA: TGTGCCAGCAGTAATGGACTAGCGGGGACCTACGAGCAGTACTTC
size: -; D: -; J: TRBJ1-2; V: TRBV4-1; CDR3: CASSQSTGGPYGYTF; DNA: TGCGCCAGCAGCCAAAGTACTGGAGGGCCCTATGGCTACACCTTC
size: -; D: TRBD1; J: TRBJ2-2; V: TRBV27; CDR3: CASSLRTGGTGELFF; DNA: TGTGCCAGCAGTTTAAGGACAGGGGGGACCGGGGAGCTGTTTTTT
size: -; D: TRBD2; J: TRBJ2-1; V: TRBV5-1; CDR3: CASSLAILAESYNEQFF; DNA: TGCGCCAGCAGCTTGGCTATTCTAGCGGAATCCTACAATGAGCAGTTCTTC
size: -; D: TRBD1; J: TRBJ1-3; V: TRBV6-1; CDR3: CASSPGTGHNTIYF; DNA: TGTGCCAGCAGCCCCGGGACAGGGCACAACACCATATATTTT
size: -; D: TRBD1; J: TRBJ1-4; V: TRBV4-2; CDR3: CASSQVGDRGEKLFF; DNA: TGTGCCAGCAGCCAAGTCGGGGACAGGGGTGAAAAACTGTTTTTT
size: -; D: -; J: TRBJ2-7; V: TRBV2; CDR3: CASRKASGREYEQYF; DNA: TGTGCCAGCAGGAAGGCTTCAGGCAGAGAGTACGAGCAGTACTTC
size: -; D: -; J: TRBJ1-1; V: TRBV19; CDR3: CASSREGSEAFF; DNA: TGTGCCAGCTCCCGGGAGGGCTCTGAAGCTTTCTTT
size: few; D: TRBD2; J: TRBJ2-5; V: TRBV10-1; CDR3: CASSDLASGQETQYF; DNA: TGCGCCAGCAGTGACTTGGCTAGCGGACAAGAGACCCAGTACTTC
size: -; D: TRBD1; J: TRBJ2-7; V: TRBV5-1; CDR3: CASSPSPGQFSYEQYF; DNA: TGCGCCAGCAGCCCCTCCCCGGGACAGTTCTCCTACGAGCAGTACTTC
size: -; D: TRBD1; J: TRBJ1-2; V: TRBV29-1; CDR3: CSVVGKTGERGYTF; DNA: TGCAGCGTTGTCGGGAAAACAGGGGAGAGGGGCTACACCTTC
size: -; D: TRBD1; J: TRBJ1-2; V: TRBV6-1; CDR3: CASSTGQGLSGYTF; DNA: TGTGCCAGCTCCACCGGACAGGGATTGTCTGGCTACACCTTC
size: few; D: -; J: TRBJ2-3; V: TRBV19; CDR3: CASSMAPPSTDTQYF; DNA: TGTGCCAGTAGTATGGCTCCTCCTAGCACAGATACGCAGTATTTT
size: -; D: -; J: TRBJ2-1; V: TRBV10-3; CDR3: CVTVNSYNEQFF; DNA: TGTGTCACGGTCAACTCCTACAATGAGCAGTTCTTC
size: few; D: TRBD1; J: TRBJ1-5; V: TRBV7-9; CDR3: CASSLGSDRGNQPQHF; DNA: TGTGCCAGCAGCTTAGGTAGTGACAGGGGGAATCAGCCCCAGCATTTT
size: -; D: TRBD1; J: TRBJ1-2; V: TRBV2; CDR3: CASFRQGDYGYTF; DNA: TGTGCCAGCTTCAGACAGGGTGACTATGGCTACACCTTC
size: -; D: -; J: TRBJ1-1; V: TRBV6-5; CDR3: CASNGQLNTEAFF; DNA: TGTGCCAGCAACGGACAGCTGAACACTGAAGCTTTCTTT
size: -; D: TRBD1; J: TRBJ2-5; V: TRBV5-4; CDR3: CASSRDRGQETQYF; DNA: TGTGCCAGCAGCCGGGACAGGGGCCAAGAGACCCAGTACTTC
size: few; D: -; J: TRBJ2-7; V: TRBV7-9; CDR3: CASSPRELAYEQYF; DNA: TGTGCCAGCAGCCCCCGGGAGCTTGCCTACGAGCAGTACTTC
size: few; D: TRBD2; J: TRBJ2-1; V: TRBV5-5; CDR3: CASSVPGLAVYNEQFF; DNA: TGTGCCAGCAGCGTACCGGGACTAGCGGTTTACAATGAGCAGTTCTTC
size: -; D: TRBD1; J: TRBJ2-7; V: TRBV5-4; CDR3: CASSPRTGGKYEQYF; DNA: TGTGCCAGCAGCCCCCGGACAGGGGGGAAATACGAGCAGTACTTC
size: few; D: TRBD1; J: TRBJ2-2; V: TRBV2; CDR3: CASSRQGANTGELFF; DNA: TGTGCCAGCAGTAGACAGGGGGCGAACACCGGGGAGCTGTTTTTT
size: -; D: -; J: TRBJ2-3; V: TRBV27; CDR3: CASSLSALGLTDTQYF; DNA: TGTGCCAGCAGTTTATCGGCTTTGGGGCTAACAGATACGCAGTATTTT
size: -; D: -; J: TRBJ2-7; V: TRBV30; CDR3: CAWTRDSYEQYF; DNA: TGTGCCTGGACGCGGGATTCCTACGAGCAGTACTTC
size: few; D: TRBD1; J: TRBJ2-3; V: TRBV29-1; CDR3: CSADPRGLGTDTQYF; DNA: TGCAGCGCCGACCCCAGGGGGCTTGGAACAGATACGCAGTATTTT
size: -; D: -; J: TRBJ2-1; V: TRBV7-9; CDR3: CASSLVTGRNSEQFF; DNA: TGTGCCAGCAGCTTAGTCACAGGTCGGAACTCTGAGCAGTTCTTC
size: -; D: -; J: TRBJ2-5; V: TRBV2; CDR3: CASRGPGETQYF; DNA: TGTGCCAGCAGAGGTCCCGGGGAGACCCAGTACTTC
size: -; D: -; J: TRBJ1-1; V: TRBV4-2; CDR3: CASSQDGASEAFF; DNA: TGTGCCAGCAGCCAAGACGGTGCATCTGAAGCTTTCTTT
size: -; D: TRBD1; J: TRBJ1-2; V: TRBV19; CDR3: CASSIRQGGGYTF; DNA: TGTGCCAGTAGTATCAGACAGGGAGGAGGCTACACCTTC